Following are 2 T cell receptor beta chains from one sample sequenced in a study of T cells after posttransplantation cyclophosphamide. Measured with immunoSEQ multiplex PCR; TCRdb has only the in-frame clones, and not every one. The data list tens of thousands of clones, none observed once; approximately 2.4% falls to the top ten. The sample was PBMCs. These receptors were obtained from a man aged 35 to 55 in good health, CMV-negative, and a related stem cell transplant donor.

The chain combines TRBV13 with TRBJ2-1; 10 nucleotides match TRBD2. The ends lost 0 bases at V and 10 bases at J; junction bases unmatched: 6. The CDR3 contains 15 residues. The germline V gene has CDR1 PRHDT and CDR2 FYEKMQ (reference sequence). As DNA, the CDR3 is TGTGCCAGCAGCTTAGGAGCGGGAGGGCCAGGGGAGCAGTTCTTC. Translating it yields CASSLGAGGPGEQFF. The full variable domain, in which reference TRBV13 and TRBJ2-1 provide the parts outside the CDR3, is AAGVIQSPRHLIKEKRETATLKCYPIPRHDTVYWYQQGPGQDPQFLISFYEKMQSDKGSIPDRFSAQQFSDYHSELNMSSLELGDSALYFCASSLGAGGPGEQFFGPGTRLTVL.

This clone was observed many times. The chain uses TRBV7-2 and TRBJ1-4; D perhaps matches TRBD1 (5 bases). The CDR3 is 13 amino acids. V lost 6 bases, J lost 8 bases, and 13 bases lay in between. Germline V gene data show CDR1 as SGHTA and CDR2 as FQGNSA. Here the CDR3 DNA reads TGTGCCAGCAGTTCAATGGGGCCGGAAAAACTGTTTTTT. Residues: CASSSMGPEKLFF.